One sample yielded the 27 T cell receptor beta chains listed below, sequenced in a study of T cells in Graves' hyperthyroidism and ophthalmopathy. Authors of the study amplified TCR beta CDR3 regions from RNA transcripts. HTBI primers were the set used in a first-round RT-PCR of the TCR CDR3. One entry per CDR3 protein results from TCRdb running MiXCR on the multiplex PCR reads. The sample records under 350,000 distinct CDR3 sequences, around 23% being singletons. Sequenced input: blood. The receptors were gathered from a woman between 45 and 65 years old with Graves' hyperthyroidism.

This clonotype was recorded a few times. The chain combines TRBV19 with TRBJ1-1; D perhaps matches TRBD1 (6 bases). The CDR3 extends over 13 amino acids. The V end lost 7 bases, the J end lost 5 bases, and 14 bases lay between the germline ends. Germline V gives CDR1 LNHDA, CDR2 SQIVND (reference sequence). CDR3 nucleotides: TGTGCCAGTAAGAGGGGGATGCAGACTGAAGCTTTCTTT. Its protein is CASKRGMQTEAFF.

This clonotype has at least ten counts. The chain recombines TRBV13 with TRBJ2-1; 8 bases are a match to TRBD1. The junction had 11 bases not matched to a gene; V was cut back by 0 bases and J by 1 base. The CDR3 has 19 amino acids. Germline V lookup: CDR1 PRHDT, CDR2 FYEKMQ (reference sequence). CDR3 residues: CASSLGLYRTGSSYNEQFF. The CDR3 DNA reads TGTGCCAGCAGCTTAGGCCTTTATAGGACAGGGTCATCCTACAATGAGCAGTTCTTC.

This clonotype appeared a few times. The genes are TRBV19 and TRBJ1-1; D is undetermined. This CDR3 contains 13 residues. Trimming cost V 1 base and J 2 bases, with 5 bases left between them. Germline V lookup: CDR1 LNHDA, CDR2 SQIVND (reference sequence). The CDR3 loop reads CASSIATNTEAFF. CDR3 DNA sequence: TGTGCCAGTAGTATAGCCACAAACACTGAAGCTTTCTTT.

V and J are TRBV4-2 and TRBJ1-1; D ambiguous. Germline lookup yields CDR1 LGHNA and CDR2 YNFKEQ. This CDR3 contains 12 residues. The V gene lost 9 bases and the J gene lost 4 bases, with 12 bases spanning the gap. The CDR3, as DNA: TGTGCCAGTACTTTTGGCGGCACTGAAGCTTTCTTT. Translation: CASTFGGTEAFF.

The J gene is TRBJ2-5, the V gene TRBV7-2, with 7 bases lining up with TRBD2. The CDR3 has 15 residues. V was clipped by 1 base and J by 5 bases; unmatched bases: 7. Looked up from germline, CDR1 is SGHTA and CDR2 is FQGNSA. The CDR3 nucleotides read TGTGCCAGCAGCTTAGGGGAGCGGGAAAGGGAGACCCAGTACTTC. Amino acids: CASSLGERERETQYF.

This clonotype was observed many times. The chain recombines TRBV12-3 or TRBV12-4 with TRBJ2-7, with 9 bases lining up with TRBD2. Unmatched junction bases numbered 2, after V lost 3 bases and J lost 2 bases. The CDR3 length is 14 residues. This chain's CDR3 is CASSLASGAYEQYF. The CDR3 DNA reads TGTGCCAGCAGTTTGGCTAGCGGGGCCTACGAGCAGTACTTC.

The J gene is TRBJ1-6, the V gene TRBV4-1; D ambiguous. Trimming left V 0 bases short and J 10 bases short, with 16 bases between. The V gene's germline CDR1 is MGHRA and CDR2 YSYEKL. This CDR3 contains 16 residues. CDR3: CASSQDRAGTISPLHF. The CDR3 region has the DNA TGCGCCAGCAGCCAAGATCGGGCAGGCACTATCTCACCCCTCCACTTT.

This chain joins TRBV7-2 and TRBJ2-7; possibly TRBD2 for D (5 bases). Germline assignment: CDR1 SGHTA and CDR2 FQGNSA. The V end lost 1 base, the J end lost 6 bases, and 13 bases lay between the germline ends. This CDR3 has 14 amino acids. Here the CDR3 reads CASSLGVSAGEQYF. Here the CDR3 DNA reads TGTGCCAGCAGCTTAGGGGTTAGCGCGGGCGAGCAGTACTTC.

J is TRBJ2-3 and V is TRBV19, with D maybe TRBD1 (6 bases). CDR3 length: 14 residues. Germline CDR1 is LNHDA and CDR2 is SQIVND (reference sequence). Deletions cut 3 bases from V and 8 bases from J, with 15 bases between. CDR3 DNA sequence: TGTGCCAGTAGTATGGACAGTCAGGGTCGTACGCAGTATTTT. Translated, it gives CASSMDSQGRTQYF.

This clonotype was seen more than once but under ten times. The chain links TRBV6-1 to TRBJ2-2, with D hard to call. The ends were cut back, 3 bases at V and 4 bases at J, with 6 bases in the middle. CDR3 size: 13 residues. Per germline, CDR1 MNHNS and CDR2 SASEGT. The CDR3 region has the DNA TGTGCCAGCAGTGACCGACCCACCGGGGAGCTGTTTTTT. Its translation is CASSDRPTGELFF.

The gene calls are TRBV20-1 and TRBJ2-5, with 11 bases lining up with TRBD2. With 6 bases clipped from V and 1 base from J, the junction kept 13 bases outside the gene matches. Germline V gene sequence: CDR1 DFQATT, CDR2 SNEGSKA (reference sequence). The CDR3 is 17 residues long. CDR3 amino acids: CSASPKGLAAIQETQYF. The CDR3 DNA sequence: TGCAGTGCAAGTCCCAAGGGACTAGCGGCGATCCAAGAGACCCAGTACTTC.

In its sample, this clonotype was seen many times. This chain connects TRBV28 to TRBJ2-7, with 10 positions matching TRBD2. V gave up 6 bases and J gave up 2 bases; unmatched junction bases: 7. The germline V gene encodes CDR1 MDHEN and CDR2 SYDVKM. The CDR3 contains 15 residues. CDR3 region: CASSSSGGDTYEQYF. The CDR3 nucleotides read TGTGCCAGCAGCTCAAGCGGGGGGGACACCTACGAGCAGTACTTC.

The chain recombines TRBV2 with TRBJ2-7; D possibly corresponds to TRBD2 (6 bases). Looked up from germline, CDR1 is SNHLY and CDR2 is FYNNEI. The CDR3 consists of 13 residues. The V and J ends lost 1 base and 3 bases respectively, with 7 bases between them. In nucleotides, the CDR3 is TGTGCCAGCAGTGAAGGGGAGGTCTACGAGCAGTACTTC. It encodes CASSEGEVYEQYF. Together with reference TRBV2 and TRBJ2-7, the CDR3 gives the full variable domain: EPEVTQTPSHQVTQMGQEVILRCVPISNHLYFYWYRQILGQKVEFLVSFYNNEISEKSEIFDDQFSVERPDGSNFTLKIRSTKLEDSAMYFCASSEGEVYEQYFGPGTRLTVT.

In this sample, this clonotype turned up a few times. The chain has TRBV25-1 and TRBJ2-1, with TRBD2 identical over 14 bases. Germline CDR1 reads MGHDK; CDR2 reads SYGVNS. J was trimmed by 15 bases and V by 3 bases; bases with no gene match: 4. The CDR3 totals 13 residues. The DNA of the CDR3 is TGTGCCAGCAGTGAGACTAGCGGGGGGGTAAGGTTCTTC. Translated, it gives CASSETSGGVRFF.

This clonotype occurred many times. The chain carries TRBV2 and TRBJ1-3; TRBD1 is a possible D gene (6 bases). V lost 11 bases and J lost 0, with 20 bases in between. CDR3 size: 16 residues. CDR1 and CDR2 from the germline V gene are SNHLY and FYNNEI. The CDR3 nucleotides read TGTGCCGGAGTCCCAGGGGAAGGACTCTCTGGAAACACCATATATTTT. Residues: CAGVPGEGLSGNTIYF.

The chain joins TRBV20-1 to TRBJ2-5; D perhaps matches TRBD1 (6 bases). The CDR3 covers 15 residues. CDR1 and CDR2 (germline): DFQATT, SNEGSKA (reference sequence). Trimming took 5 bases from V and 1 from J, leaving 17 bases between them. In nucleotides, the CDR3 is TGCAGTGCTCCACTTATTCAGGGGCCCCAAGAGACCCAGTACTTC. As protein: CSAPLIQGPQETQYF.

This clonotype turned up a few times. The chain recombines TRBV20-1 with TRBJ1-6; possible D gene TRBD1, 6 bases. Deletions cut 0 bases from V and 7 bases from J, with 16 bases between. Germline-derived CDR1 and CDR2 are DFQATT and SNEGSKA (reference sequence). This CDR3 region has 16 residues. The DNA for the CDR3 is TGCAGTGCTAGAGATCATTCTCAGGGGTTGAATTCACCCCTCCACTTT. Protein product: CSARDHSQGLNSPLHF.

This clonotype was seen at least ten times. The rearrangement uses TRBV30 and TRBJ1-1; D may be TRBD1 (6 bases). Trimming took 5 bases from V and 7 from J, leaving 14 bases between them. This CDR3 has 12 amino acids. Germline V gene sequence: CDR1 GTSNPN, CDR2 SVGIG (reference sequence). The CDR3 DNA reads TGTGCCTGGTCCAGGGGAGGCGGTGAAGCTTTCTTT. Its translation: CAWSRGGGEAFF.

This clonotype was recorded many times. The J gene is TRBJ2-7, the V gene TRBV7-3; no clear D. V was trimmed by 1 base and J by 11 bases, leaving 0 bases between them. The CDR3 runs 8 residues. Germline values: CDR1 SGHTA, CDR2 FQGTGA. CDR3 region: CASSLKYF. CDR3 nucleotide sequence: TGTGCCAGCAGCTTAAAGTACTTC.

In its sample, this clonotype was seen a few times. One end of the junction is discordant with germline, which a read error may explain. CDR3 nucleotide sequence: TGCGCCAGCAGTTTAGCCGACAGGGGGCTCACAGGTACGCAGTATTTT. Translating gives CASSLADRGLTGTQYF. The rearrangement joins TRBV28 to TRBJ2-3, with 10 bases matching TRBD1. The CDR3 covers 16 residues. The germline V gene has CDR1 MDHEN and CDR2 SYDVKM.

At least ten counts were recorded for this clonotype. The chain employs TRBV30 and TRBJ2-7; TRBD1 is a possible D gene (6 bases). The length of the CDR3 is 14 residues. Deletions cut 2 bases from V and 5 bases from J, with 16 bases between. Germline CDR1 is GTSNPN and CDR2 is SVGIG (reference sequence). The CDR3 reads CAWSPGHRRDEQYF. The CDR3 nucleotides read TGTGCCTGGAGTCCGGGACACCGTCGGGACGAGCAGTACTTC.

This clonotype has at least ten counts. V is TRBV12-3 or TRBV12-4 and J is TRBJ2-2; the D is unclear. The CDR3 runs to 13 residues. The V end was cut by 3 bases, the J end by 1 base, with 3 bases between. DNA for the CDR3: TGTGCCAGCAGTTTGAAGAACACCGGGGAGCTGTTTTTT. This encodes CASSLKNTGELFF.

This clonotype was found many times. The V call is TRBV28, the J call TRBJ1-4; weak D call: TRBD1 (6 bases). Germline V CDR1 and CDR2: MDHEN, SYDVKM. Deletions cut 5 bases from V and 7 bases from J, with 17 bases between. CDR3 size: 15 residues. The CDR3 region is CASSPWTEGGEKLFF. The CDR3, as DNA: TGTGCCAGCAGTCCCTGGACAGAAGGAGGTGAAAAACTGTTTTTT.

In this sample, this clonotype turned up once. The DNA is left out, because the CDR3 cannot be placed on it with certainty; the CDR3 is given as TCRdb lists it. The rearrangement uses TRBV12-3 or TRBV12-4 and TRBJ2-3. The CDR3 comprises 14 residues, both ends counted. CDR3 sequence reads: CASSTSRGTDTQYF.

V gene TRBV10-3 combines with J gene TRBJ2-1, with D perhaps TRBD1 (6 bases). Germline V lookup: CDR1 ENHRY, CDR2 SYGVKD. Between the trimmed V and J ends, which lost 4 bases and 7 bases, there was a span of 14 bases. This CDR3 has 14 residues. The CDR3 DNA reads as TGTGCCATCAGTGGGGACAAGCTTGGGAATGAGCAGTTCTTC. Translated, it gives CAISGDKLGNEQFF.

This clonotype was seen repeatedly, ten times or more. The chain carries TRBV2 and TRBJ2-5; D is tentatively TRBD1 or TRBD2 (5 bases each). CDR1 is SNHLY and CDR2 is FYNNEI in the germline V gene. Trimming pared 1 base from V and 7 bases from J, leaving 16 bases between. This CDR3 spans 15 amino acids. The CDR3: CASSEEAIAGGTQYF. CDR3 bases: TGTGCCAGCAGTGAAGAGGCCATCGCTGGGGGGACCCAGTACTTC.

On this clonotype itself: A much larger clone is a single base away; this may be a read error. V usage is TRBV2 and J usage is TRBJ2-3, with TRBD2 matching over 8 bases. Per the germline V gene, CDR1 is SNHLY and CDR2 is FYNNEI. V shed 10 bases and J 1 base; nucleotides not matched to a gene: 4. The CDR3 runs 13 residues. CDR3 amino acids: CAKGRGGTDTQYF. The CDR3 DNA sequence: TGTGCCAAAGGGCGGGGGGGCACAGATACGCAGTATTTT. Complete variable domain (other parts from reference TRBV2 and TRBJ2-3): EPEVTQTPSHQVTQMGQEVILRCVPISNHLYFYWYRQILGQKVEFLVSFYNNEISEKSEIFDDQFSVERPDGSNFTLKIRSTKLEDSAMYFCAKGRGGTDTQYFGPGTRLTVL.